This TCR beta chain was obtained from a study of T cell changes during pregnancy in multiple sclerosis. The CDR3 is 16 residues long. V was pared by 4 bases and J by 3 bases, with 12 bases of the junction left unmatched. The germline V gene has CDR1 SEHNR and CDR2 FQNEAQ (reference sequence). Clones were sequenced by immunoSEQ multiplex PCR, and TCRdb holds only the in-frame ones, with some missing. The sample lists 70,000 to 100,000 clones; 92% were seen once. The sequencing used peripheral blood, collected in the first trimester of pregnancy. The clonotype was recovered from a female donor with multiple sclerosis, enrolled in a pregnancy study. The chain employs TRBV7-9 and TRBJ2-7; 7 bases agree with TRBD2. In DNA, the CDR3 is TGTGCCAGCAGCTGGGGGGAGGGAAAGCAGAACTACGAGCAGTACTTC. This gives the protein CASSWGEGKQNYEQYF.